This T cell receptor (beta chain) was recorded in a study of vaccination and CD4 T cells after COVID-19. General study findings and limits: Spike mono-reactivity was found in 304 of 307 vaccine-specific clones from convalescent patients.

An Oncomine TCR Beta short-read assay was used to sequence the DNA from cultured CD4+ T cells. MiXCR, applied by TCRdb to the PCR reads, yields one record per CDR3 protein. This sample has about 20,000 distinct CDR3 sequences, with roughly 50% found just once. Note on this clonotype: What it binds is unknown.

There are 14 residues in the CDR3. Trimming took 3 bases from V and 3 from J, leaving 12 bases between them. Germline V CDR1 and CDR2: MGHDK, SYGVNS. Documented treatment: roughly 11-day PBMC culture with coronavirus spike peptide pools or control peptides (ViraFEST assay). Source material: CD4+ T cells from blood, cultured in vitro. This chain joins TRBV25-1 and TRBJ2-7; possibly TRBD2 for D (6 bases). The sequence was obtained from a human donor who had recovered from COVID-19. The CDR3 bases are TGTGCCAGCAGTGAGGGGGGACTGGACTACGAGCAGTACTTC. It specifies CASSEGGLDYEQYF.